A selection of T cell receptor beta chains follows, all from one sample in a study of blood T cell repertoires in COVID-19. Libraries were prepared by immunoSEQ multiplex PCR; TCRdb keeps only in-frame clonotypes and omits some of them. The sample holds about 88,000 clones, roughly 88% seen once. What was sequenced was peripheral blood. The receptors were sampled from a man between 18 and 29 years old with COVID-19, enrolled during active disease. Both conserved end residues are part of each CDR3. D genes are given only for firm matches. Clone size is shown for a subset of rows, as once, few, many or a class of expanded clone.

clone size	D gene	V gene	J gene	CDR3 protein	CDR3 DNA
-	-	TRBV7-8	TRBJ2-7	CASSLGGTTYEQYF	TGTGCCAGCAGCTTAGGCGGGACCACCTACGAGCAGTACTTC
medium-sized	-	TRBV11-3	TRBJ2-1	CASSLAEGEVNEQFF	TGTGCCAGCAGCCTGGCCGAAGGGGAGGTCAATGAGCAGTTCTTC
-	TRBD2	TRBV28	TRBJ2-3	CASSPLGTSGSADTQYF	TGTGCCAGCAGCCCCCTCGGGACTAGCGGGAGTGCAGATACGCAGTATTTT
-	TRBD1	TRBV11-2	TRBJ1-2	CASSPLSRTGGFYGYTF	TGTGCCAGCAGCCCCCTCAGCCGGACAGGGGGGTTCTATGGCTACACCTTC
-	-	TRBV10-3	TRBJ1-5	CAIGQYQPQHF	TGTGCCATTGGACAGTATCAGCCCCAGCATTTT
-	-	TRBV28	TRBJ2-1	CASSSRRGEQFF	TGTGCCAGCAGCTCCCGCCGGGGTGAGCAGTTCTTC
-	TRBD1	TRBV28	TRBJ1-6	CASRPRDSFYNSPLHF	TGTGCCAGCAGGCCCAGGGACAGCTTTTATAATTCACCCCTCCACTTT
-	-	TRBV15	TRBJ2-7	CATSRDRGGTAYEQYF	TGTGCCACCAGCAGAGATCGCGGAGGGACCGCCTACGAGCAGTACTTC
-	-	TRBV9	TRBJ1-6	CASSVDPDYSPLHF	TGTGCCAGCAGCGTAGATCCGGACTATTCACCCCTCCACTTT
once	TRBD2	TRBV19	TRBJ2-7	CASSMGLAPSYEQYF	TGTGCCAGTAGTATGGGACTAGCGCCCTCCTACGAGCAGTACTTC
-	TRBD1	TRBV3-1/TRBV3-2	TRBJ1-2	CASSHLTGDGYTF	TGTGCCAGCAGCCACCTGACAGGGGACGGCTACACCTTC
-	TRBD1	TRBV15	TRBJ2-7	CATSRTVRDRGYEQYF	TGTGCCACCAGCAGAACCGTTAGGGACAGGGGTTACGAGCAGTACTTC
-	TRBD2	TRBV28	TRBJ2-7	CASKSQGASGRSKQYF	TGTGCCAGCAAGAGCCAAGGGGCTAGCGGGAGAAGTAAGCAGTACTTC
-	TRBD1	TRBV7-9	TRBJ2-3	CASSLGQGKYF	TGTGCCAGCAGCTTGGGACAGGGAAAGTATTTT
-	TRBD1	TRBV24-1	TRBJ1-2	CATKAQGAGGYTF	TGTGCCACCAAGGCCCAGGGGGCCGGTGGCTACACCTTC
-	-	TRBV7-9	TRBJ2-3	CASYHGRLNTDTQYF	TGTGCCAGCTACCACGGGAGACTCAACACAGATACGCAGTATTTT
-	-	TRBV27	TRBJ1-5	CASSLRARSNQPQHF	TGTGCCAGCAGTTTGAGGGCAAGGAGCAATCAGCCCCAGCATTTT
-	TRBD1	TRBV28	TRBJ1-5	CASRGTGIHQPQHF	TGTGCCAGCAGAGGGACAGGGATCCATCAGCCCCAGCATTTT
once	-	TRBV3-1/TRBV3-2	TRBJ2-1	CASISLKREQFF	TGTGCCAGCATCTCTCTGAAGCGGGAGCAGTTCTTC
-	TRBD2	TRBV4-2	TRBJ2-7	CASSQAKGRAPHEQYF	TGTGCCAGCAGCCAAGCCAAAGGGAGGGCCCCTCACGAGCAGTACTTC
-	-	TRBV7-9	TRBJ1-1	CASSPPDRLNTEAFF	TGTGCCAGCAGCCCACCCGACAGGTTGAACACTGAAGCTTTCTTT
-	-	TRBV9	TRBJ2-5	CASSVGQGETQYF	TGTGCCAGCAGCGTAGGGCAGGGGGAGACCCAGTACTTC
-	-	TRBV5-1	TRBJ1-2	CASSIPDSNYGYTF	TGCGCCAGCAGCATTCCGGACAGCAACTATGGCTACACCTTC
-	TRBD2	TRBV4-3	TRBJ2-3	CASSQTGGSTDTQYF	TGCGCCAGCAGCCAAACGGGGGGGAGCACAGATACGCAGTATTTT
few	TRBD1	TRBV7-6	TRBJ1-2	CASSSQGAGWDYGYTF	TGTGCCAGCAGTTCACAGGGGGCCGGTTGGGACTATGGCTACACCTTC
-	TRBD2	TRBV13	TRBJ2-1	CASSAGGESRHEQFF	TGTGCCAGCAGCGCGGGGGGTGAATCCAGACATGAGCAGTTCTTC
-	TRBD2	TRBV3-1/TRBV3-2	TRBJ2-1	CASRPGTSGRNEQFF	TGTGCCAGCAGACCCGGGACTAGCGGGAGAAATGAGCAGTTCTTC
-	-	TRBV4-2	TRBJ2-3	CASSQAYPSKDTQYF	TGTGCCAGCAGCCAAGCATACCCTAGCAAAGATACGCAGTATTTT
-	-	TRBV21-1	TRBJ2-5	CASSTVAQYF	TGTGCCAGCAGCACGGTGGCCCAGTACTTC
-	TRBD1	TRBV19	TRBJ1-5	CASSIGQGRNQPQHF	TGTGCCAGTAGTATTGGACAGGGACGCAATCAGCCCCAGCATTTT
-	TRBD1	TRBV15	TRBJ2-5	CATSRVGTGPYQETQYF	TGTGCCACCAGCAGAGTCGGGACAGGGCCGTACCAAGAGACCCAGTACTTC
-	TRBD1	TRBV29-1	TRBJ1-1	CSVPGRRGLQNTEAFF	TGCAGCGTACCCGGCCGCAGGGGGCTCCAGAACACTGAAGCTTTCTTT
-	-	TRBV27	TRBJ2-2	CASSFSPGELFF	TGTGCCAGCAGTTTCTCCCCCGGGGAGCTGTTTTTT
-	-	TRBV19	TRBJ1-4	CASSIGGGTNEKLFF	TGTGCCAGTAGTATAGGTGGAGGAACTAATGAAAAACTGTTTTTT
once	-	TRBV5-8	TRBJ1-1	CASSPSGFMNTEAFF	TGTGCCAGCAGCCCCTCGGGTTTCATGAACACTGAAGCTTTCTTT
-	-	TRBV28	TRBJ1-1	CASSLLVLGRDEAFF	TGTGCCAGCAGTTTGCTTGTCTTAGGCCGGGATGAAGCTTTCTTT
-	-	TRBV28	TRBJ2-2	CASSSVGEVTGELFF	TGTGCCAGCAGCTCCGTGGGGGAGGTCACCGGGGAGCTGTTTTTT
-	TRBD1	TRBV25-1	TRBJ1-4	CASRRTGDEKLLF	TGTGCCAGCAGACGGACAGGGGATGAAAAACTGCTTTTT
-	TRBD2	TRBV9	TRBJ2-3	CASSGASGDTDTQYF	TGTGCCAGCAGCGGGGCTAGCGGAGACACAGATACGCAGTATTTT
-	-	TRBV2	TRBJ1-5	CASEESYSNQPQHF	TGTGCCAGCGAGGAATCTTATAGCAATCAGCCCCAGCATTTT
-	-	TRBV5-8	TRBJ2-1	CASSMTLGSEQFF	TGTGCCAGCAGCATGACACTGGGTTCTGAGCAGTTCTTC
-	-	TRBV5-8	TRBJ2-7	CASSLTGSHNEQYF	TGTGCCAGCAGCTTGACAGGGTCGCATAACGAGCAGTACTTC